This TCR beta chain was captured by sequencing in a study of T cells in women clearing cervical HPV infection (dated by TCRdb to between 2018 and 2020). Context from the whole study: The cases were roughly 25 women with histologically confirmed HPV16-related CIN3 or worse, and 2 of these cases were invasive cancers. Among cases, blood sampling came a median of approximately 150 days after lesion detection, with an interquartile range of about 80 to 230 days. Five blinded duplicates per group were added as quality controls, giving some 60 samples: around 50 participants and 10 replicates. Blood from cases was drawn at the visit where the lesion was first identified, while blood from controls was drawn once the infection was no longer detected. The controls were fewer than 30 women whose single incident HPV16 infection cleared within 12 months with no development of precancer or cancer. Cases and controls were matched on age within five years and on year of sample collection. A median age of about 30 years was observed in cases versus 38 to 40 in controls, and no significant differences in baseline characteristics were found. Nested within Costa Rica's Guanacaste HPV Natural History Study, an exploratory proof-of-principle case-control study compared TCR repertoires across cervical HPV16 outcomes. Since HLA typing was available for only a few women, HLA type could not be ruled out as a confounder. The parent cohort enrolled roughly 10,000 women aged 18 or older in Guanacaste, Costa Rica, during about 1992 to 1994 and followed them for six to eight years. General findings and caveats noted by the study authors: By combining richness with V gene abundances, random forest classifiers separated cases from controls with an estimated AUC of about 0.82. Significantly higher TCR repertoire richness was observed in CIN3+ cases than in controls across sequencing depths, whereas no difference in evenness was found. Because of the cross-sectional design, the study could not determine whether the associations came before infection or resulted from infection, and neither effector/memory subsets nor HPV-specific T cells were isolated. Because T-cell numbers per sample were unknown, differences in richness could reflect varying T-cell content rather than repertoire biology. Lower TRBV6-7 relative abundance was observed in cases than in controls (approximately 0.1% versus 0.17%; Bonferroni P = 0.0008).

Every participant had a single incident cervical HPV16 infection, and prevalent HPV16 infections were excluded. Cervical HPV DNA was detected with MY09/MY11 PCR, and genotyping was done by dot-blot hybridization. More than 14 mL of heparinized blood were centrifuged, and the buffy coat was split into aliquots, frozen at -30 degrees C, and then kept at -80 degrees C. QIAGEN kits were used to extract genomic DNA from the buffy coat specimens. Of note for this clone: Its target antigen remains unknown. The read halts 3 residues ahead of the CDR3 end, with the missing end drawn from the germline J gene.

Reading from cysteine to phenylalanine, the CDR3 counts 13 amino acids. The DNA covers only part of the CDR3, 30 bases in frame from base 1. The germline V gene (reference sequence) specifies LNHDA as CDR1 and SQIVND as CDR2. Using the immunoSEQ assay, multiplex PCR amplified TCR beta CDR3 regions from an average of approximately 1,300 ng of genomic DNA per sample. To correct primer bias, the assay used a complete synthetic TCR repertoire to set an amplification baseline. The amplicons were sequenced on the Illumina platform. Turning to the authors' computational methods: Sequences were error-corrected by clustering with frequency ratios and a modified nearest-neighbor algorithm, then analyzed in the immunoSEQ Analyzer with IMGT gene definitions. At each rarefaction depth, TCR richness and evenness were averaged across 20 rarefaction repeats, and samples with fewer sequences than that depth were excluded. Relative abundances of V, D and J genes were compared between groups using Wilcoxon rank sum tests, with FDR correction applied. In the blinded duplicates, the intraclass correlation was 90% to 96% for TCR richness and averaged about 79% across 66 gene segments. TCRdb obtained this table from immuneACCESS and retained in-frame rearrangements with V and J assigned. These tables miss some clones; where compared with another copy, unresolved V genes account for less than half of the shortfall, and the remainder is unexplained. The V and J calls and clone size were taken over from that table, and D and trimming were inferred from the DNA. The record for this sample contains 30,000 to 45,000 clones. The biggest ten clones account for roughly 4% of the sample.

The material sequenced was blood buffy coat. The rearrangement joined TRBV19 to TRBJ1-2; the D segment cannot be called with confidence. The source of this sequence is a woman between 18 and 70 years old with a cervical HPV16 infection that either progressed to CIN3+ or cleared (not recorded which). CDR3 reads: CASSINFNYDYTF. The CDR3 bases that were read are TGTGCCAGTAGCATTAACTTCAACTACGAC.